These 32 T cell receptor beta chains originate from one sample sequenced in a study of blood T cells in healthy people across ages. Together with a sample-barcoded 5' primer, a J-beta primer mix was included in a second PCR lasting roughly 7 to 11 cycles. Using its own MiXCR run on the 5' RACE reads, TCRdb lists one record per CDR3 protein. The repertoire consists of approximately 940,000 distinct CDR3 sequences, with roughly 50% occurring once and the leading ten covering about an eighth. Sequenced: blood. The source is a man in his thirties or forties in good health.

This clonotype appeared a few times. This chain joins TRBV29-1 and TRBJ1-2, with D perhaps matching TRBD1 (5 bases). V dropped 7 bases and J dropped 6 bases, with 15 bases sitting between them. This CDR3 is 12 amino acids long. CDR1 SQVTM and CDR2 ANQGSEA come from the germline V gene. The CDR3 sequence: CSADRGSDGYTF. The CDR3 DNA reads as TGCAGCGCCGATCGGGGCAGTGATGGCTACACCTTC.

The chain uses TRBV29-1 and TRBJ2-7; D not resolved. This CDR3 has 13 residues. Per the germline V gene, CDR1 is SQVTM and CDR2 is ANQGSEA. Trimming left V 5 bases short and J 2 bases short, with 13 bases between. CDR3 DNA: TGCAGCGTTCAGGAAGGGCTCACCTACGAGCAGTACTTC. It codes for CSVQEGLTYEQYF.

This clonotype was picked up a small number of times. The rearrangement links TRBV20-1 to TRBJ2-1, with unresolved D. The CDR3 spans 13 residues. Trimming shortened V by 5 bases and J by 3 bases, and 11 bases separated the two germline ends. CDR1 and CDR2 (germline): DFQATT, SNEGSKA (reference sequence). CDR3 region: CSAARRNYNEQFF. The CDR3 nucleotides read TGCAGTGCTGCTCGCCGGAACTACAATGAGCAGTTCTTC.

This chain uses TRBV7-2 with TRBJ1-1; no clear D. V lost 1 base, J lost 4 bases, and 10 bases lay in between. The CDR3 totals 14 residues. CDR1 SGHTA and CDR2 FQGNSA come from the germline V gene. The CDR3 loop is CASSLVMEGTEAFF. The CDR3 nucleotides are TGTGCCAGCAGCTTAGTCATGGAGGGCACTGAAGCTTTCTTT.

The rearrangement links TRBV4-1 to TRBJ2-7, with D unclear. The CDR3 is 16 amino acids. Between the trimmed V and J ends, which lost 0 bases and 2 bases, there was a span of 14 bases. Germline V lookup: CDR1 MGHRA, CDR2 YSYEKL. CDR3: CASSQDKQAFPYEQYF. CDR3 DNA: TGCGCCAGCAGCCAAGATAAGCAGGCTTTCCCCTACGAGCAGTACTTC.

Concerning this clonotype itself: A much larger clone differs from this one at a single base, so this may be a read error. The rearrangement links TRBV12-3 or TRBV12-4 to TRBJ2-1; no firm D call. The CDR3 runs to 13 residues. CDR3 in amino acids: CASIKGDNNERFF. The CDR3 DNA sequence: TGTGCCAGCATCAAGGGTGACAACAATGAGCGGTTCTTC.

V usage is TRBV7-9 and J usage is TRBJ2-1; D is possibly TRBD1 or TRBD2 (6 bases each). Germline CDR1 is SEHNR and CDR2 is FQNEAQ (reference sequence). The V gene lost 1 base and the J gene lost 3 bases, with 10 bases spanning the gap. The CDR3 spans 15 residues. The DNA of the CDR3 is TGTGCCAGCAGCTTAGTCGGGGGCGACTACAATGAGCAGTTCTTC. This codes for CASSLVGGDYNEQFF. The variable domain in full, with the rest retrieved from reference TRBV7-9 and TRBJ2-1, is DTGVSQNPRHKITKRGQNVTFRCDPISEHNRLYWYRQTLGQGPEFLTYFQNEAQLEKSRLLSDRFSAERPKGSFSTLEIQRTEQGDSAMYLCASSLVGGDYNEQFFGPGTRLTVL.

Only a few counts were recorded for this clonotype. This chain joins TRBV2 and TRBJ2-5, with D possibly TRBD2 on 6 matching bases. V lost 4 bases, J lost 2 bases, and 14 bases lay in between. This CDR3 region has 15 residues. In germline, CDR1 is SNHLY, CDR2 FYNNEI. The CDR3: CASSVVRRGQETQYF. CDR3 DNA sequence: TGTGCCAGCAGTGTGGTCCGGCGGGGTCAAGAGACCCAGTACTTC. The full variable domain, rest sourced from reference TRBV2 and TRBJ2-5, is EPEVTQTPSHQVTQMGQEVILRCVPISNHLYFYWYRQILGQKVEFLVSFYNNEISEKSEIFDDQFSVERPDGSNFTLKIRSTKLEDSAMYFCASSVVRRGQETQYFGPGTRLLVL.

The chain uses TRBV29-1 and TRBJ2-7; TRBD2 matches at 8 bases. The V gene end was trimmed by 7 bases and the J gene end by 4 bases; junction bases not matched to a gene: 9. This CDR3 is 13 amino acids long. Germline V CDR1 and CDR2: SQVTM, ANQGSEA. CDR3 amino acids: CSARTSYWYEQYF. CDR3 bases: TGCAGCGCCCGGACTAGCTACTGGTACGAGCAGTACTTC.

The genes are TRBV7-3 and TRBJ1-1; D uncertain. V shed 5 bases and J shed 0 bases, with 16 bases lying between them. The CDR3 is made up of 16 amino acids. Germline loops: CDR1 SGHTA, CDR2 FQGTGA. The CDR3 DNA sequence: TGTGCCAGCAGCCCCCTCGTCGGGGTTATGAACACTGAAGCTTTCTTT. This gives the protein CASSPLVGVMNTEAFF. The full variable domain, its missing parts supplied by reference TRBV7-3 and TRBJ1-1, is GAGVSQTPSNKVTEKGKYVELRCDPISGHTALYWYRQSLGQGPEFLIYFQGTGAADDSGLPNDRFFAVRPEGSVSTLKIQRTERGDSAVYLCASSPLVGVMNTEAFFGQGTRLTVV.

On this clonotype itself: One junction end does not reproduce the germline sequence, and a read error may be involved. The J gene is TRBJ2-3, the V gene TRBV18; D gene ambiguous. This CDR3 region has 14 residues. Germline CDR1 KGHSH, CDR2 LQKENI. CDR3 DNA sequence: TGTGCCAGCTCACCCCCGGCGCCCACAGATATGCAGTATTTT. The encoded protein is CASSPPAPTDMQYF.

The chain joins TRBV28 to TRBJ2-1; a possible D gene is TRBD2 (6 bases). CDR1 is MDHEN, CDR2 SYDVKM, per germline. V gave up 5 bases and J gave up 9 bases, with 17 bases separating them. CDR3 size: 14 residues. The CDR3 sequence: CASSPSNLRGEQFF. CDR3 in DNA: TGTGCCAGCAGTCCCTCGAATCTGCGGGGTGAGCAGTTCTTC. The full variable domain, completed using reference TRBV28 and TRBJ2-1, is DVKVTQSSRYLVKRTGEKVFLECVQDMDHENMFWYRQDPGLGLRLIYFSYDVKMKEKGDIPEGYSVSREKKERFSLILESASTNQTSMYLCASSPSNLRGEQFFGPGTRLTVL.

The rearrangement links TRBV20-1 to TRBJ1-4, with D hard to call. Germline V gene data show CDR1 as DFQATT and CDR2 as SNEGSKA (reference sequence). The germline V and J ends were trimmed by 5 bases and 0 bases, with 13 bases remaining between them. The CDR3 is 15 residues long. This chain's CDR3 is CSAGELRATNEKLFF. The CDR3 bases are TGCAGTGCTGGGGAATTAAGGGCAACTAATGAAAAACTGTTTTTT.

This clonotype appeared a few times. V usage is TRBV25-1 and J usage is TRBJ2-5; 8 positions agree with TRBD1. The J segment lost 5 bases and the V segment lost 4 bases, leaving 0 bases of the junction unmatched. There are 12 residues in the CDR3. CDR1 is MGHDK and CDR2 is SYGVNS in the germline V gene. Written as DNA, the CDR3 is TGTGCCAGCAGTGGACAGGGGGAGACCCAGTACTTC. Translating gives CASSGQGETQYF. The entire variable domain, with the rest obtained from reference TRBV25-1 and TRBJ2-5, is as follows: EADIYQTPRYLVIGTGKKITLECSQTMGHDKMYWYQQDPGMELHLIHYSYGVNSTEKGDLSSESTVSRIRTEHFPLTLESARPSHTSQYLCASSGQGETQYFGPGTRLLVL.

This clonotype appeared a few times. This CDR3 is CASSQGSSSSYEQYF. CDR3 nucleotide sequence: TGTGCCAGCAGCCAAGGATCGAGCAGCTCCTACGAGCAGTACTTC. V usage is TRBV4-2 and J usage is TRBJ2-7; D is uncertain. V was trimmed by 1 base and J by 0 bases, leaving 10 bases between them. Germline CDR1 is LGHNA and CDR2 is YNFKEQ. The CDR3 runs 15 residues.

The chain joins TRBV30 to TRBJ2-3; 11 nucleotides align to TRBD2. The germline CDR1 and CDR2 sequences are GTSNPN and SVGIG (reference sequence). V lost 2 bases to trimming and J lost 6 bases; unmatched junction nucleotides: 4. The length of the CDR3 is 14 residues. CDR3 amino acids: CAWSRSGGGDTQYF. CDR3 bases: TGTGCCTGGAGTCGTAGCGGGGGGGGTGATACGCAGTATTTT.

The chain recombines TRBV12-3 or TRBV12-4 with TRBJ1-5, with D perhaps TRBD1 (5 bases). Trimming cost V 3 bases and J 2 bases, with 8 bases left between them. The CDR3 runs 14 residues. This CDR3 is CASSFQGGNQPQHF. CDR3 coding DNA: TGTGCCAGCAGTTTTCAGGGAGGCAATCAGCCCCAGCATTTT.

The V and J genes are TRBV12-3 or TRBV12-4 and TRBJ2-7, with D possibly being TRBD1 (5 bases). The V end was cut by 7 bases, the J end by 3 bases, with 16 bases between. The CDR3 contains 14 residues. The CDR3 DNA sequence: TGTGCCAGCACCCAACAGGAGAATTACTACGAGCAGTACTTC. It encodes CASTQQENYYEQYF.

Concerning this clonotype: It may be a read error: a sequence one base away is much more abundant. The gene calls are TRBV3-1 and TRBJ1-2, with 7 nucleotides matching TRBD1. From germline, CDR1 is LGHDT and CDR2 YNNKEL (reference sequence). The CDR3 runs 15 residues. CDR3 DNA: TGTACCAGCAGCCAAGCAAGGCGGACAGGTTACGGCTACACCTTC. As protein: CTSSQARRTGYGYTF.

This sequence joins TRBV20-1 and TRBJ2-1; the match to TRBD1 covers 8 bases. This CDR3 comprises 14 residues. The V and J ends lost 5 bases and 0 bases, in that order; junction bases with no gene match: 3. The germline V gene has CDR1 DFQATT and CDR2 SNEGSKA (reference sequence). CDR3 nucleotides: TGCAGTGCTCGCAGGGGGCTCTCCTACAATGAGCAGTTCTTC. Its translation: CSARRGLSYNEQFF.

The V call is TRBV6-5, the J call TRBJ2-1, with 7 bases identical to TRBD2. Germline V CDR1 and CDR2: MNHEY, SVGAGI. The CDR3 is made up of 13 amino acids. V gave up 8 bases and J gave up 4 bases; unmatched junction bases: 5. The CDR3 loop reads CASRRGGYNEQFF. CDR3 bases: TGTGCCAGCCGGAGGGGAGGGTACAATGAGCAGTTCTTC.

This clonotype was seen only a few times. The chain links TRBV11-1 to TRBJ2-7; no firm D call. Germline CDR1 SGHAT, CDR2 FQDESV (reference sequence). V was clipped by 0 bases and J by 4 bases, with 7 bases between them. CDR3 length: 13 residues. CDR3 amino acids: CASSLAMSYEQYF. CDR3 nucleotides: TGTGCCAGCAGCTTAGCGATGAGTTACGAGCAGTACTTC.

The CDR3 here is CASSPDVSDTQYF. The CDR3 nucleotides read TGTGCCAGCAGCCCAGACGTGTCGGATACGCAGTATTTT. The chain links TRBV9 to TRBJ2-3; D not certain. V lost 4 bases to trimming and J lost 6 bases, with 12 bases between them. Germline loops: CDR1 SGDLS, CDR2 YYNGEE. This CDR3 has 13 amino acids.

The CDR3 reads CASSRNGASSNEKLFF. CDR3 DNA sequence: TGTGCCAGCAGCAGAAACGGAGCCTCTTCAAATGAAAAACTGTTTTTT. The chain uses TRBV5-4 and TRBJ1-4; D not resolved. Germline V gene sequence: CDR1 SGHNT, CDR2 YYREEE (reference sequence). Trimming cost V 4 bases and J 5 bases, with 18 bases left between them. The CDR3 contains 16 residues.

The genes are TRBV4-3 and TRBJ2-1, with D perhaps TRBD2 (5 bases). Per germline, CDR1 LGHNA and CDR2 YSLEER. V gave up 3 bases and J gave up 0 bases, with 9 bases separating them. The CDR3 has 15 residues. CDR3 DNA sequence: TGCGCCAGCAGCCAGGACTGGACCTCCTACAATGAGCAGTTCTTC. It codes for CASSQDWTSYNEQFF.

The chain links TRBV11-2 to TRBJ1-2; D is perhaps TRBD1 (5 bases). V lost 5 bases, J lost 8 bases, and 12 bases lay in between. CDR3 length: 12 amino acids. In germline, CDR1 is SGHAT, CDR2 FQNNGV. CDR3 residues: CASSPDSDGYTF. The CDR3 DNA is TGTGCCAGCAGCCCTGACAGTGACGGCTACACCTTC. The complete variable domain, with remaining parts taken from reference TRBV11-2 and TRBJ1-2, reads EAGVAQSPRYKIIEKRQSVAFWCNPISGHATLYWYQQILGQGPKLLIQFQNNGVVDDSQLPKDRFSAERLKGVDSTLKIQPAKLEDSAVYLCASSPDSDGYTFGSGTRLTVV.

V is TRBV6-1 and J is TRBJ2-2; 9 bases fit TRBD1. Germline lookup yields CDR1 MNHNS and CDR2 SASEGT. The CDR3 covers 14 residues. Trimming took 6 bases from V and 4 from J; bases not matched to a gene: 3. The CDR3 sequence is CASRVQGATGELFF. Here the CDR3 DNA reads TGTGCCAGCAGGGTACAGGGGGCCACCGGGGAGCTGTTTTTT.

The chain uses TRBV10-3 and TRBJ2-2; 7 positions match TRBD1. Looked up from germline, CDR1 is ENHRY and CDR2 is SYGVKD. The CDR3 has 14 amino acids. Trimming removed 4 bases from V and 3 bases from J; junction bases left unmatched: 2. The CDR3 sequence: CAISATGYTGELFF. Here the CDR3 DNA reads TGTGCCATCAGTGCGACAGGGTACACCGGGGAGCTGTTTTTT.

In its sample, this clonotype was seen a few times. The rearrangement joins TRBV5-1 to TRBJ2-3; D ambiguous. The CDR3 is made up of 14 amino acids. V was cut by 5 bases and J by 2 bases, with 12 bases left in between. Germline V CDR1 and CDR2: SGHRS, YFSETQ. CDR3 in amino acids: CASSWAGPTDTQYF. In DNA, the CDR3 is TGCGCCAGCAGTTGGGCCGGCCCCACAGATACGCAGTATTTT.

This clonotype was seen a few times. The CDR3 reads CASSFMRSSGANVLTF. The DNA for the CDR3 is TGCGCCAGCAGCTTTATGCGTTCCTCTGGGGCCAACGTCCTGACTTTC. V gene TRBV5-1 combines with J gene TRBJ2-6; D call uncertain. This CDR3 contains 16 residues. The germline gives CDR1 SGHRS, CDR2 YFSETQ. Trimming cost V 2 bases and J 0 bases, with 9 bases left between them. The whole variable domain, filled in from reference TRBV5-1 and TRBJ2-6, reads KAGVTQTPRYLIKTRGQQVTLSCSPISGHRSVSWYQQTPGQGLQFLFEYFSETQRNKGNFPGRFSGRQFSNSRSEMNVSTLELGDSALYLCASSFMRSSGANVLTFGAGSRLTVL.

The chain carries TRBV12-3 or TRBV12-4 and TRBJ1-1; weak D call: TRBD1 (5 bases). The CDR3 consists of 13 residues. V lost 7 bases and J 6 bases, leaving 15 bases between the germline ends. CDR3 sequence reads: CASTRGQGAEAFF. CDR3 nucleotides: TGTGCCAGCACCCGCGGGCAAGGGGCTGAAGCTTTCTTT.

J is TRBJ2-3 and V is TRBV11-3; the match to TRBD2 covers 15 bases. The CDR3 covers 18 residues. Germline V lookup: CDR1 SGHNT, CDR2 YENEEA. V gave up 5 bases and J gave up 6 bases; unmatched junction bases: 12. The CDR3 nucleotides read TGTGCCAGCAGCCTAGGTGGGACTAGCGGGGGGATGACCGATACGCAGTATTTT. Translated, it gives CASSLGGTSGGMTDTQYF.